Below are 14 T cell receptor beta chains sequenced from a single sample in a study of blood T cells in healthy people across ages (dated by TCRdb to between 2015 and 2017). The library was produced with 5' RACE. The second PCR ran for about 7 to 11 cycles and used a J-beta primer mix along with a sample-barcoded 5' primer. Using fastp trimming at Q25 and MiXCR clonotype assembly, TCRdb reanalyzed the public sequencing data and kept in-frame beta chains. Every CDR3 protein is listed once, alongside the most common genes and DNA of its rows. This sample lists around 1,800,000 distinct CDR3 sequences; around 42% were detected once. Under 30% of the sample lies in the top ten. Sequenced sample: blood. The receptors here all came from a human donor in good health.

This clonotype occurred a few times. V usage is TRBV7-2 and J usage is TRBJ2-7; D uncertain. The CDR3 runs to 14 residues. Trimming removed 7 bases at V and 4 bases at J, with 17 bases between. In germline, CDR1 is SGHTA, CDR2 FQGNSA. CDR3 in amino acids: CASTPDGSRYEQYF. CDR3 bases: TGTGCCAGCACCCCGGACGGATCCCGGTACGAGCAGTACTTC.

The CDR3 region is CASSWNHHRDTQYF. CDR3 nucleotides: TGCGCCAGCAGCTGGAACCATCACAGAGATACGCAGTATTTT. The chain employs TRBV5-1 and TRBJ2-3; D is unclear. The CDR3 is 14 amino acids. Trimming removed 3 bases at V and 5 bases at J, with 13 bases between. From germline, CDR1 is SGHRS and CDR2 YFSETQ.

This clonotype was counted between two and nine times. The rearrangement joins TRBV7-2 to TRBJ2-3; D is ambiguous. Germline values: CDR1 SGHTA, CDR2 FQGNSA. CDR3 length: 15 amino acids. Deletions cut 1 base from V and 6 bases from J, with 14 bases between. CDR3 amino acids: CASSLDRVGADTQYF. CDR3 in DNA: TGTGCCAGCAGCTTAGATCGCGTGGGCGCGGATACGCAGTATTTT.

In its sample, this clonotype was seen a few times. The rearrangement joins TRBV7-3 to TRBJ1-1; possibly TRBD1 for D (5 bases). This CDR3 has 14 residues. Between the trimmed V and J ends, which lost 1 base and 9 bases, there was a span of 15 bases. Germline CDR1 is SGHTA and CDR2 is FQGTGA. This chain's CDR3 is CASSLRGGGAQAFF. CDR3 bases: TGTGCCAGCAGCTTAAGGGGTGGGGGAGCCCAAGCTTTCTTT.

J is TRBJ2-7 and V is TRBV4-1; 9 bases are a match to TRBD1. There are 16 residues in the CDR3. The germline V gene encodes CDR1 MGHRA and CDR2 YSYEKL. The trim removed 1 base at V and 0 bases at J, leaving 4 bases unmatched. The CDR3 DNA reads TGCGCCAGCAGCCAAGCCGGACAGGGGAGCTCCTACGAGCAGTACTTC. Protein sequence: CASSQAGQGSSYEQYF.

V is TRBV20-1 and J is TRBJ2-5, with 13 bases fitting TRBD2. Trimming cost V 5 bases and J 3 bases; bases outside gene matches: 9. CDR1 is DFQATT, CDR2 SNEGSKA, per germline (reference sequence). The CDR3 spans 16 residues. For the CDR3, the DNA is TGCAGTGCTTATCAGACTAGCGGGGGGAAGGAAGAGACCCAGTACTTC. Translating it yields CSAYQTSGGKEETQYF.

This clonotype was found a few times. The rearrangement joins TRBV10-3 to TRBJ1-2; D unclear. This CDR3 comprises 14 residues. CDR1 ENHRY and CDR2 SYGVKD come from the germline V gene. V was shortened by 0 bases and J by 4 bases, with 9 bases between the two germline ends. CDR3 in DNA: TGTGCCATCAGTGAGTCTGTGGAGGCCTATGGCTACACCTTC. It yields the protein CAISESVEAYGYTF.

This chain joins TRBV3-1 and TRBJ2-3; 11 bases line up with TRBD2. V trimming: 2 bases; J trimming: 2 bases; junction bases outside the gene matches: 9. The germline V gene has CDR1 LGHDT and CDR2 YNNKEL (reference sequence). This CDR3 is 18 amino acids long. Written as DNA, the CDR3 is TGTGCCAGCAGCCAACGGCTAGCGGGGGGCCGAATCACAGATACGCAGTATTTT. It codes for CASSQRLAGGRITDTQYF.

This clonotype was recorded at least ten times. CDR3 coding DNA: TGTGCCAGCAGCTTAGAGTACAGTGGGGACCCCTATTACTACAATGAGCAGTTCTTC. It encodes CASSLEYSGDPYYYNEQFF. J is TRBJ2-1 and V is TRBV7-9, with D perhaps given as TRBD1 or TRBD2 (5 bases each). The CDR3 totals 19 residues. The V end lost 1 base, the J end lost 3 bases, and 22 bases lay between the germline ends. From germline, CDR1 is SEHNR and CDR2 FQNEAQ (reference sequence).

The rearrangement links TRBV12-3 or TRBV12-4 to TRBJ1-1, with D hard to call. The CDR3 sequence is 11 residues long. V lost 6 bases to trimming and J lost 3 bases, with 5 bases between them. CDR3 DNA sequence: TGTGCCAGCAGCGAGGACACTGAAGCTTTCTTT. Protein product: CASSEDTEAFF.

This chain links TRBV20-1 with TRBJ2-1, with 14 bases that match TRBD2. The length of the CDR3 is 15 residues. Germline lookup yields CDR1 DFQATT and CDR2 SNEGSKA (reference sequence). V gave up 6 bases and J gave up 2 bases; unmatched junction bases: 3. CDR3 residues: CSAWTSGGPYNEQFF. Here the CDR3 DNA reads TGCAGTGCCTGGACTAGCGGGGGGCCCTACAATGAGCAGTTCTTC.

This clonotype was counted between two and nine times. The V call is TRBV6-1, the J call TRBJ2-5; 7 bases are a match to TRBD2. Germline V gene lookup returns CDR1 MNHNS and CDR2 SASEGT. Trimming removed 10 bases from V and 4 bases from J; junction bases left unmatched: 9. This CDR3 is 13 amino acids long. The CDR3 loop reads CAISSGVAETQYF. DNA of the CDR3: TGTGCCATTTCAAGCGGGGTCGCAGAGACCCAGTACTTC.

V and J are TRBV4-1 and TRBJ2-3; 9 bases are shared with TRBD2. Trimming removed 4 bases from V and 2 bases from J; junction bases left unmatched: 16. There are 19 residues in the CDR3. Germline V gene sequence: CDR1 MGHRA, CDR2 YSYEKL. The CDR3 sequence: CASSPSGGTSMGNTDTQYF. The CDR3 DNA reads TGCGCCAGCAGCCCCAGCGGGGGGACCTCGATGGGGAACACAGATACGCAGTATTTT.

This clonotype has a single count. The V call is TRBV5-1, the J call TRBJ2-3; no clear D. CDR3 size: 13 residues. The germline V gene has CDR1 SGHRS and CDR2 YFSETQ. V was pared by 4 bases and J by 4 bases, with 10 bases between. The CDR3 loop reads CASSPMGSDTQYF. CDR3 DNA: TGCGCCAGCAGCCCCATGGGATCAGATACGCAGTATTTT.